These 13 T cell receptor beta chains were sequenced from one sample in a study of blood T cell repertoires in COVID-19. Clones were read by immunoSEQ multiplex PCR, and TCRdb kept only the in-frame ones, dropping some. The table includes approximately 93,000 clones, roughly 90% detected once. Source material: peripheral blood. The receptor source for this set is a middle-aged man with active or convalescent COVID-19.

V is TRBV2 and J is TRBJ1-5; D possibly corresponds to TRBD1 (6 bases). The CDR3 loop spans 14 amino acids. Germline V gives CDR1 SNHLY, CDR2 FYNNEI. Between the trimmed V and J ends, which lost 7 bases and 8 bases, there was a span of 18 bases. Here the CDR3 reads CASIPTVGAEPQHF. The CDR3, as DNA: TGTGCCAGCATTCCCACGGTGGGGGCTGAGCCCCAGCATTTT.

The chain joins TRBV19 to TRBJ1-6; D is uncertain. This CDR3 region has 15 residues. CDR1 and CDR2 from the germline V gene are LNHDA and SQIVND (reference sequence). With 4 bases removed from V and 7 bases from J, the gap between germline ends came to 14 bases. The CDR3 DNA reads as TGTGCCAGTAGTACGGCAGTCAGGCAGAATTCACCCCTCCACTTT. It encodes CASSTAVRQNSPLHF.

The V call is TRBV18, the J call TRBJ1-5; maybe TRBD1 (6 bases). The V gene's germline CDR1 is KGHSH and CDR2 LQKENI. The CDR3 totals 16 residues. Deletions cut 3 bases from V and 6 bases from J, with 18 bases between. In DNA form, the CDR3 reads TGTGCCAGCTCACCCAAAAGGTCACAGGGCGGTCAGCCCCAGCATTTT. Translation gives CASSPKRSQGGQPQHF. Based on the CDR3 plus reference TRBV18 and TRBJ1-5, the full variable domain is NAGVMQNPRHLVRRRGQEARLRCSPMKGHSHVYWYRQLPEEGLKFMVYLQKENIIDESGMPKERFSAEFPKEGPSILRIQQVVRGDSAAYFCASSPKRSQGGQPQHFGDGTRLSIL.

The J gene is TRBJ1-1, the V gene TRBV6-2 or TRBV6-3; no firm D call. The V and J ends lost 4 bases and 0 bases respectively, with 9 bases between them. Germline values: CDR1 MNHEY, CDR2 SVGEGT. This CDR3 region has 14 residues. Here the CDR3 reads CASSSKSVNTEAFF. The CDR3 DNA reads TGTGCCAGCAGTTCAAAATCGGTGAACACTGAAGCTTTCTTT.

This rearrangement joins TRBV6-6 to TRBJ1-1, with TRBD1 as a possible D gene (6 bases). The germline gives CDR1 MNHNY, CDR2 SVGAGI (reference sequence). The CDR3 totals 14 residues. V dropped 2 bases and J dropped 4 bases, with 11 bases sitting between them. For the CDR3, the DNA is TGTGCCAGCAGTTACCGACAGGATAGCACTGAAGCTTTCTTT. Its protein product is CASSYRQDSTEAFF.

The count of this clone is one. The V call is TRBV4-1, the J call TRBJ2-5, with 11 positions matching TRBD2. Germline CDR1 is MGHRA and CDR2 is YSYEKL. The trim removed 0 bases at V and 5 bases at J, leaving 8 bases unmatched. This CDR3 region has 17 residues. In nucleotides, the CDR3 is TGCGCCAGCAGCCAAGAGGGACTAGCGGCAATGGTGGAGACCCAGTACTTC. Its protein product is CASSQEGLAAMVETQYF.

This chain uses TRBV19 with TRBJ1-5; D unclear. V gave up 7 bases and J gave up 4 bases, with 11 bases separating them. This CDR3 contains 13 residues. Germline CDR1 and CDR2: LNHDA and SQIVND (reference sequence). CDR3 sequence: CASNPGGNQPQHF. CDR3 bases: TGTGCCAGTAACCCCGGCGGGAATCAGCCCCAGCATTTT.

A few counts support this clone. The rearrangement joins TRBV6-5 to TRBJ1-1; 9 nucleotides agree with TRBD1. J lost 7 bases, V lost 6 bases, and 12 bases had no gene match. The germline CDR1 and CDR2 sequences are MNHEY and SVGAGI. The CDR3 runs 15 residues. Written as DNA, the CDR3 is TGTGCCAGCAGCCCATGGGGACAGGGTAAAGGTGAAGCTTTCTTT. This sequence encodes CASSPWGQGKGEAFF.

This clone is a singleton in its sample. This chain links TRBV24-1 with TRBJ1-2; 9 bases are shared with TRBD1. The CDR3 consists of 13 residues. V was pared by 9 bases and J by 3 bases, with 4 bases of the junction left unmatched. Germline V gene data show CDR1 as KGHDR and CDR2 as SFDVKD. The CDR3 loop reads CATQGQGDYGYTF. DNA for the CDR3: TGTGCCACCCAGGGACAGGGTGACTATGGCTACACCTTC.

This chain connects TRBV3-1 (or the pseudogene TRBV3-2) to TRBJ2-7, with 8 nucleotides matching TRBD2. Germline loops: CDR1 LGHDT, CDR2 YNNKEL (reference sequence). J was trimmed by 5 bases and V by 1 base; bases with no gene match: 10. The CDR3 loop spans 16 amino acids. CDR3 region: CASSQGVTAGVHEQYF. The DNA for the CDR3 is TGTGCCAGCAGCCAAGGGGTGACAGCGGGAGTCCACGAGCAGTACTTC.

This chain connects TRBV20-1 to TRBJ2-1; D might be TRBD1 (5 bases). Germline values: CDR1 DFQATT, CDR2 SNEGSKA (reference sequence). CDR3 length: 11 residues. V was trimmed by 5 bases and J by 8 bases, leaving 10 bases between them. The CDR3 protein is CSAYLRDEQFF. CDR3 sequence (DNA): TGCAGTGCTTACCTCAGGGATGAGCAGTTCTTC.

The V and J genes are TRBV10-3 and TRBJ1-1, with 7 bases identical to TRBD1. The V segment lost 5 bases and the J segment 0 bases; nucleotides outside the gene matches: 6. This CDR3 spans 15 amino acids. The germline V gene has CDR1 ENHRY and CDR2 SYGVKD. The CDR3 is CAISPRGAMNTEAFF. As DNA, the CDR3 is TGTGCCATCAGTCCCAGGGGGGCTATGAACACTGAAGCTTTCTTT.

The V and J genes are TRBV11-2 and TRBJ2-7, with unresolved D. The CDR3 extends over 15 amino acids. V lost 5 bases and J 2 bases, leaving 16 bases between the germline ends. The germline CDR1 and CDR2 sequences are SGHAT and FQNNGV. The CDR3 is CASSEAVLPPYEQYF. CDR3 in DNA: TGTGCCAGCAGCGAGGCGGTCCTCCCCCCCTACGAGCAGTACTTC.